The entry below gives a single T cell receptor beta chain sequence along with its context. Antigen unknown. Repertoires were generated with immunoSEQ multiplex PCR, while TCRdb's copy carries only in-frame clones and drops some. This sample has about 90,000 clones; approximately 82% occur once, and the top ten carry 0.8% to 0.9%. The source of the sample is a study of graft-versus-host responses after intestinal transplantation. Study overall: Every recipient underwent anti-thymocyte globulin induction, then tacrolimus and steroids for roughly three years.

The study, taken as a whole, reports: Marrow from the recipient contained GvH clones, some of which had appeared first in ileum or blood.

V lost 7 bases and J lost 3; bases outside the gene matches: 10. The CDR3 extends over 15 amino acids. Germline assignment: CDR1 ENHRY and CDR2 SYGVKD. The chain combines TRBV10-3 with TRBJ2-7, with 9 positions matching TRBD1. The sample was unstimulated CD4+ T cells sorted from spleen or lymph node cells, taken before intestinal transplant. The source of this sequence is a human donor who received an intestinal transplant. The CDR3: CAITRDRDGNYEQYF. CDR3 nucleotide sequence: TGTGCCATCACCCGGGACAGGGATGGAAACTACGAGCAGTACTTC.